Listed here are 13 T cell receptor beta chains from one sample, sequenced in a study of T cell responses to AZD1222 COVID-19 vaccine. The protocol was immunoSEQ multiplex PCR, while the TCRdb copy is restricted to in-frame clones and leaves out a portion. The sample carries some 170,000 clones, roughly nine tenths recorded once. Sequencing was performed on peripheral blood, taken on day 0 of AZD1222 vaccination. The receptors derive from an adult in good health.

The rearrangement uses TRBV6-2 or TRBV6-3 and TRBJ2-7; TRBD2 aligns across 14 bases. Germline CDR1 and CDR2: MNHEY and SVGEGT. Trimming took 5 bases from V and 3 from J; bases not matched to a gene: 6. The CDR3 consists of 16 residues. The CDR3 DNA sequence: TGTGCCAGCAGTCCCGGGACTAGCGGGGGCCGCTACGAGCAGTACTTC. This encodes CASSPGTSGGRYEQYF.

The chain links TRBV7-9 to TRBJ2-7, with D tentatively TRBD1 or TRBD2 (6 bases each). The germline V and J ends were trimmed by 5 bases and 5 bases, with 13 bases remaining between them. Germline CDR1 reads SEHNR; CDR2 reads FQNEAQ (reference sequence). The CDR3 totals 13 residues. Here the CDR3 DNA reads TGTGCCAGCAGCCCCGTGGGGGGCCACGAGCAGTACGTC. Translating it yields CASSPVGGHEQYV.

V usage is TRBV2 and J usage is TRBJ2-1, with TRBD2 identical over 10 bases. CDR3 size: 16 residues. Germline CDR1 SNHLY, CDR2 FYNNEI. The J segment lost 10 bases and the V segment lost 0 bases, leaving 9 bases of the junction unmatched. CDR3 amino acids: CASSEALRLAGVEQFF. The CDR3 nucleotides read TGTGCCAGCAGTGAAGCGCTTCGGCTAGCGGGGGTCGAGCAGTTCTTC.

This clone has more than one count but fewer than ten. The gene calls are TRBV2 and TRBJ1-4; D might be TRBD1 (5 bases). This CDR3 contains 13 residues. Trimming stripped 6 bases from V and 4 bases from J, with 9 bases between. Germline loops: CDR1 SNHLY, CDR2 FYNNEI. The CDR3: CASRGTINEKLFF. The CDR3 DNA follows: TGTGCCAGCAGGGGGACCATTAATGAAAAACTGTTTTTT.

The chain combines TRBV18 with TRBJ1-1; no definite D call. The V and J ends lost 2 bases and 11 bases respectively, with 9 bases between them. This CDR3 comprises 11 residues. Germline CDR1 and CDR2: KGHSH and LQKENI. The CDR3 nucleotides read TGTGCCAGCTCACCAGCCGGGGAGGCTTTCTTT. Its protein product is CASSPAGEAFF.

The chain employs TRBV27 and TRBJ1-3; D ambiguous. CDR3 size: 14 residues. Trimming took 2 bases from V and 1 from J, leaving 6 bases between them. The germline CDR1 and CDR2 sequences are MNHEY and SMNVEV (reference sequence). The CDR3 loop is CASSLRNSGNTIYF. The DNA of the CDR3 is TGTGCCAGCAGTTTAAGGAATTCTGGAAACACCATATATTTT.

The chain recombines TRBV6-2 or TRBV6-3 with TRBJ1-2; D gene unclear. Trimming took 5 bases from V and 4 from J, leaving 11 bases between them. CDR1 MNHEY and CDR2 SVGEGT come from the germline V gene. The CDR3 has 13 residues. In DNA form, the CDR3 reads TGTGCCAGCAGTCAAGGGCATCTCTATGGCTACACCTTC. It is translated as CASSQGHLYGYTF.

This chain links TRBV7-2 with TRBJ2-2; D is undetermined. Germline values: CDR1 SGHTA, CDR2 FQGNSA. With 8 bases removed from V and 2 bases from J, the gap between germline ends came to 9 bases. The CDR3 is made up of 13 amino acids. The CDR3 DNA follows: TGTGCCAGCTCGCGGATAAACACCGGGGAGCTGTTTTTT. This codes for CASSRINTGELFF. Combining the CDR3 with reference TRBV7-2 and TRBJ2-2 gives the whole variable domain GAGVSQSPSNKVTEKGKDVELRCDPISGHTALYWYRQSLGQGLEFLIYFQGNSAPDKSGLPSDRFSAERTGGSVSTLTIQRTQQEDSAVYLCASSRINTGELFFGEGSRLTVL.

The gene calls are TRBV24-1 and TRBJ1-5, with no clear D. The CDR3 is 13 residues long. Trimming left V 6 bases short and J 5 bases short, with 10 bases between. The germline V gene has CDR1 KGHDR and CDR2 SFDVKD. The chain's CDR3 is CATSLAAYQPQHF. The CDR3 coding sequence is TGTGCCACCAGTTTGGCAGCCTATCAGCCCCAGCATTTT.

This clone appeared once. The DNA of the CDR3 is TGTGCCAGCAGCCCGGGGACAGATTATAATTCACCCCTCCACTTT. Translated, it gives CASSPGTDYNSPLHF. The chain carries TRBV9 and TRBJ1-6; 7 bases are a match to TRBD1. Trimming removed 4 bases from V and 4 bases from J; junction bases left unmatched: 5. Per the germline V gene, CDR1 is SGDLS and CDR2 is YYNGEE. The CDR3 is 15 amino acids.

This rearrangement joins TRBV29-1 to TRBJ2-3, with D hard to call. V dropped 1 base and J dropped 2 bases, with 13 bases sitting between them. This CDR3 spans 15 amino acids. CDR1 and CDR2 from the germline V gene are SQVTM and ANQGSEA. The CDR3 is CSVEGVAVNTDTQYF. DNA of the CDR3: TGCAGCGTTGAAGGGGTAGCCGTTAACACAGATACGCAGTATTTT.

The chain combines TRBV6-5 with TRBJ2-7, with 8 nucleotides matching TRBD1. Trimming removed 6 bases from V and 6 bases from J; junction bases left unmatched: 4. Per the germline V gene, CDR1 is MNHEY and CDR2 is SVGAGI. The CDR3 consists of 12 residues. CDR3: CASRLGTGEQYF. The CDR3 DNA reads as TGTGCCAGCAGATTGGGGACAGGCGAGCAGTACTTC.

CDR3 in amino acids: CASSPPDRGRDGEKLFF. CDR3 in DNA: TGCGCCAGCAGCCCCCCGGACAGGGGGCGGGATGGCGAAAAACTGTTTTTT. The chain recombines TRBV5-1 with TRBJ1-4; 11 positions agree with TRBD1. V lost 4 bases to trimming and J lost 8 bases; unmatched junction nucleotides: 13. Germline V gene sequence: CDR1 SGHRS, CDR2 YFSETQ. The CDR3 sequence is 17 residues long.